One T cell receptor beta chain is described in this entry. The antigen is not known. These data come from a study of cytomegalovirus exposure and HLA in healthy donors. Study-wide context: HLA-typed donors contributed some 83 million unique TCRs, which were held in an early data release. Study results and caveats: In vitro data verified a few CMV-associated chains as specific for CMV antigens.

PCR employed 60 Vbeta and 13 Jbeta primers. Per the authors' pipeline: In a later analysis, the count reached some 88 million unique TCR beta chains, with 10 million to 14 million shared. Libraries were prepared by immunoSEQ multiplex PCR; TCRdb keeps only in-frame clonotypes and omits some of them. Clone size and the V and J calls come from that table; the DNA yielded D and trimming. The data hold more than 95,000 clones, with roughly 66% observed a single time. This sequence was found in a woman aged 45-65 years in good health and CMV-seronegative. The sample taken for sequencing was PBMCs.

The DNA of the CDR3 is TGTGCCAGTAGTATAGTTGGGACAGGGTACCAAGAGACCCAGTACTTC. Protein: CASSIVGTGYQETQYF. The rearrangement joins TRBV19 to TRBJ2-5; 9 nucleotides line up with TRBD1. The CDR3 spans 16 residues. Germline-derived CDR1 and CDR2 are LNHDA and SQIVND (reference sequence). Trimming removed 1 base from V and 0 bases from J; junction bases left unmatched: 3.